This T cell receptor beta chain was recovered during a study of lymphopenia after photon versus proton radiotherapy. As for this clone: Its matching antigen is unknown.

General observations from the study: Survival link was tested only in deceased patients; proton benefit remains a possibility. After lymphocyte nadir, photon-treated repertoires showed oligoclonal expansion, especially CD8+ Temra. Proton therapy kept repertoires fairly stable, unlike photons, which gained effector/memory cells. In patients who died, overall survival fell as post-nadir TCR diversity dropped more.

The V end lost 8 bases, the J end lost 2 bases, and 10 bases lay between the germline ends. CDR1 and CDR2 (germline): MDHEN, SYDVKM. The CDR3 length is 13 residues. Data came from immunoSEQ multiplex PCR; TCRdb stores just in-frame clones and leaves some out. The table records about 26,000 clones, 75% to 90% of them present only once. The TCR was taken from a man aged 30 to 45 with gastric cancer. Source: peripheral blood, taken from a patient treated with photon-based radiotherapy. The gene calls are TRBV28 and TRBJ1-3; D is possibly TRBD1 (5 bases). CDR3 DNA sequence: TGTGCCAGCGTTACGGGGGCTGGAAACACCATATATTTT. Encoded protein: CASVTGAGNTIYF.